The entry that follows covers one T cell receptor (beta chain) sequence. Germline loops: CDR1 KGHSH, CDR2 LQKENI. The CDR3 has 14 residues. Trimming cost V 3 bases and J 3 bases, with 11 bases left between them. These data originate in a study of T cell changes during pregnancy in multiple sclerosis. The repertoire was sequenced with immunoSEQ multiplex PCR; TCRdb's copy has only in-frame clones and lacks some. Of approximately 79,000 clones detected, roughly 93% appear once; the ten largest clones hold less than 0.75%. The gene calls are TRBV18 and TRBJ1-1; a weak D match, TRBD1 (6 bases). Sequencing was performed on peripheral blood, taken in the second trimester of pregnancy. This receptor was identified in a female donor in good health, enrolled as a control in a pregnancy study. This chain's CDR3 is CASSPKQGDTEAFF. The CDR3 DNA reads as TGTGCCAGCTCACCCAAACAGGGAGACACTGAAGCTTTCTTT.